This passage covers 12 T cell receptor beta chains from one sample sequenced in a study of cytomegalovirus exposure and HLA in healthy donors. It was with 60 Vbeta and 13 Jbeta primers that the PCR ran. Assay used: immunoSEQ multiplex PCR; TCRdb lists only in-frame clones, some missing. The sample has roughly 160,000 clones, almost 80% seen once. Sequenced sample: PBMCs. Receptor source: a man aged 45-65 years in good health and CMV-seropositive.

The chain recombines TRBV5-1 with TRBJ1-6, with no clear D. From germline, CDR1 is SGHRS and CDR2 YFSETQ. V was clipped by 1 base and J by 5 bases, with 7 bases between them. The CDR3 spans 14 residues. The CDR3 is CASSLKQDNSPLHF. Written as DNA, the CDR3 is TGCGCCAGCAGCTTGAAACAAGATAATTCACCCCTCCACTTT.

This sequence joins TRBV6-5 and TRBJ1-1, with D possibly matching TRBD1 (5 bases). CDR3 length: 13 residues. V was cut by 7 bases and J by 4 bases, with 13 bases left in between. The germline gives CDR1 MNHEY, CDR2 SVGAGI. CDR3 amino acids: CASIREGITEAFF. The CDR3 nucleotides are TGTGCCAGCATAAGGGAGGGGATCACTGAAGCTTTCTTT.

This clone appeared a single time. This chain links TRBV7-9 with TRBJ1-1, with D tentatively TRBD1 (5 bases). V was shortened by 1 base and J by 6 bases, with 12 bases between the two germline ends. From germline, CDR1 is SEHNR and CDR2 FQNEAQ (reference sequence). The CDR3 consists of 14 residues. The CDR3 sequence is CASSLGGGVSEAFF. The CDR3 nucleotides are TGTGCCAGCAGCTTAGGGGGGGGAGTCTCTGAAGCTTTCTTT.

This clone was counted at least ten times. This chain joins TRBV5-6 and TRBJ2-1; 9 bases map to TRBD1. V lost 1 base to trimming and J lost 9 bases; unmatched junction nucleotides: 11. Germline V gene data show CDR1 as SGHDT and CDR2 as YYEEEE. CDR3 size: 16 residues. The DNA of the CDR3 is TGTGCCAGCAGCTTGAGGGGACAGGGAATAAGGAGTGAGCAGTTCTTC. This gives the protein CASSLRGQGIRSEQFF.

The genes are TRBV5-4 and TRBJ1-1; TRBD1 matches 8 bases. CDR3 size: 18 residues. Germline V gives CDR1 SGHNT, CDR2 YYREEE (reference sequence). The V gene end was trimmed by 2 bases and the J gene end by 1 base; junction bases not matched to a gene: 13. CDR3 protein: CASSFWTGKGRGNTEAFF. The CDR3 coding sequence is TGTGCCAGCAGCTTCTGGACAGGGAAAGGTCGAGGGAACACTGAAGCTTTCTTT.

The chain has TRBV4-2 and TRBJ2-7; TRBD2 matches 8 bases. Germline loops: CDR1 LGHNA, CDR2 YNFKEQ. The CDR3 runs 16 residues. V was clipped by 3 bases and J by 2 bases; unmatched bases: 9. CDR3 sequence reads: CASSHLTRGGAYEQYF. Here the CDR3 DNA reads TGTGCCAGCAGCCATCTTACTCGGGGGGGGGCCTACGAGCAGTACTTC.

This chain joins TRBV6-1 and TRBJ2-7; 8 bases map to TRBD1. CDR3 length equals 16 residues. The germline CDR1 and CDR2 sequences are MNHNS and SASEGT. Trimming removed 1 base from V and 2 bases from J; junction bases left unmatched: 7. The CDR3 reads CASSEVPGGRTYEQYV. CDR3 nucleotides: TGTGCCAGCAGTGAAGTGCCAGGGGGCAGGACCTACGAGCAGTACGTC.

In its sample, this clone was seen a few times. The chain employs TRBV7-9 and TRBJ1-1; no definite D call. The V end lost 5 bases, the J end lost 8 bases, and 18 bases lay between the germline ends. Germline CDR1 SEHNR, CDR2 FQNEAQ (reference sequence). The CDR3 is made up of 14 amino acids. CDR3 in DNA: TGTGCCAGCAGCCCCAGGTACCTCTACGGCGAAGCTTTCTTT. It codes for CASSPRYLYGEAFF.

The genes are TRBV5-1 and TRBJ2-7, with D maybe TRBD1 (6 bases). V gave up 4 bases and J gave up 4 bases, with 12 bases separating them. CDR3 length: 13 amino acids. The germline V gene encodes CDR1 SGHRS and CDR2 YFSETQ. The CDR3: CASSPGQSYEQYF. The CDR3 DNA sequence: TGCGCCAGCAGCCCCGGACAGTCATACGAGCAGTACTTC.

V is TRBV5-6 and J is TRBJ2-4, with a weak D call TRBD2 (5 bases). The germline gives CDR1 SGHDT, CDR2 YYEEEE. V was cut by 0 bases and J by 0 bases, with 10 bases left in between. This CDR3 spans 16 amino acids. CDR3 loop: CASSLVGGLAKNIQYF. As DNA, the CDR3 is TGTGCCAGCAGCTTGGTCGGTGGACTAGCCAAAAACATTCAGTACTTC.

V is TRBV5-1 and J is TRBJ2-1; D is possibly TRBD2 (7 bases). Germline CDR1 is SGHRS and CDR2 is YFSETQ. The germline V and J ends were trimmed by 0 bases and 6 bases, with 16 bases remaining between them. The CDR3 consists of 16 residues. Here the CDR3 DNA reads TGCGCCAGCAGCTTGGGATCCGGCGGGGGCCCCAATGAGCAGTTCTTC. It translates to CASSLGSGGGPNEQFF.

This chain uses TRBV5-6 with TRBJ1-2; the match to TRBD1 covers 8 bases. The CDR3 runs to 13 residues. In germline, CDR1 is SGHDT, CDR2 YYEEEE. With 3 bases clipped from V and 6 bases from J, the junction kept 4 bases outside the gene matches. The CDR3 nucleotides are TGTGCCAGCAGCTCCAAGGACAGGGATGGCTACACCTTC. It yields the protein CASSSKDRDGYTF.